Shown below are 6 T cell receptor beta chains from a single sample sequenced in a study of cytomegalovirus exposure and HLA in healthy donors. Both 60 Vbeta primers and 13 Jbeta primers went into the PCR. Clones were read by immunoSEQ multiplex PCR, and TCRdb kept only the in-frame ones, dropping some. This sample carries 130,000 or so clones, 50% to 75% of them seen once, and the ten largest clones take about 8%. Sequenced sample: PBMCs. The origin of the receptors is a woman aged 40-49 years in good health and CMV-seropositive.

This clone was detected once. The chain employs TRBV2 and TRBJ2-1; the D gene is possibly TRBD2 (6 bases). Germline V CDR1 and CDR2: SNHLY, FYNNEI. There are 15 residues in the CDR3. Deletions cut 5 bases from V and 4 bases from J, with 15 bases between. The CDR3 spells CASSHSRDFYNEQFF. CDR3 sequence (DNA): TGTGCCAGCAGTCACTCCCGGGACTTTTACAATGAGCAGTTCTTC.

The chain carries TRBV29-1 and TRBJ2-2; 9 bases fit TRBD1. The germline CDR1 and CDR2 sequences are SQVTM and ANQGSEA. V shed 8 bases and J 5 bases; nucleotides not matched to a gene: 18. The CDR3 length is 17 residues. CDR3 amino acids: CSTGEGYGGQGTGELFF. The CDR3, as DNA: TGCAGCACGGGAGAAGGCTATGGCGGACAGGGGACCGGGGAGCTGTTTTTT.

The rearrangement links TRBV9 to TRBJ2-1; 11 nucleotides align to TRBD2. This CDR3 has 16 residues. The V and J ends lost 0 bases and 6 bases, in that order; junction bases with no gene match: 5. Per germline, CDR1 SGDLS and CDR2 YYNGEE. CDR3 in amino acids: CASSVVGSGRVNEQFF. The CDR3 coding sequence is TGTGCCAGCAGCGTAGTGGGTAGCGGGAGGGTCAATGAGCAGTTCTTC.

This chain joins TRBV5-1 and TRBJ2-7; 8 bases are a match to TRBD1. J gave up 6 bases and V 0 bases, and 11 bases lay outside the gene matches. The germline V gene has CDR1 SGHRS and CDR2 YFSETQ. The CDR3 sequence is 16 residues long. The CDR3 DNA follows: TGCGCCAGCAGCTTGGGGAACCCGGGACAGGCTCTCGAGCAGTACTTC. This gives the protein CASSLGNPGQALEQYF.

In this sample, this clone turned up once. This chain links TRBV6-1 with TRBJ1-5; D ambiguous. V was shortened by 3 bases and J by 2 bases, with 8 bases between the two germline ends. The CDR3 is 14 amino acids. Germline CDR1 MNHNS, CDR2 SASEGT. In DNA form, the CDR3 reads TGTGCCAGCAGTGACGACGGAGGCAATCAGCCCCAGCATTTT. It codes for CASSDDGGNQPQHF.

CDR3 protein: CASSLGYYEQYF. CDR3 in DNA: TGTGCCAGCAGCTTAGGATATTACGAGCAGTACTTC. J is TRBJ2-7 and V is TRBV13; D call uncertain. V lost 0 bases and J lost 4, with 4 bases in between. The CDR3 has 12 amino acids. The germline CDR1 and CDR2 sequences are PRHDT and FYEKMQ (reference sequence).